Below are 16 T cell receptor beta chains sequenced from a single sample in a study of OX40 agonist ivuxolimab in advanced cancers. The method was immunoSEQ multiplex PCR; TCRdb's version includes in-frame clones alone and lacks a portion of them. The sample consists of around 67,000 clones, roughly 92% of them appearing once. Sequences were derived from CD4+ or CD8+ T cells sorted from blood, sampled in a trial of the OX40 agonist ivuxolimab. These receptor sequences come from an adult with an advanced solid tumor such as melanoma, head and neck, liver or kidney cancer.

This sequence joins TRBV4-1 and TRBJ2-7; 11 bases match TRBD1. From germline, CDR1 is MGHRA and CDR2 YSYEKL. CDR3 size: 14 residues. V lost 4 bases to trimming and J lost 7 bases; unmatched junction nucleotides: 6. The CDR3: CASSPGDRGWEQYF. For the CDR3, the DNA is TGCGCCAGCAGCCCGGGGGACAGGGGGTGGGAGCAGTACTTC.

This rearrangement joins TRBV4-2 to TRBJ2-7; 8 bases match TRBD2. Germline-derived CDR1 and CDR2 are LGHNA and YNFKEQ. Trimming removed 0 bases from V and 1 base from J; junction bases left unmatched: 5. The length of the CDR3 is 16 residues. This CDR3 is CASSQDGAGGSYEQYF. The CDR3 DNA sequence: TGTGCCAGCAGCCAAGACGGTGCGGGGGGATCCTACGAGCAGTACTTC.

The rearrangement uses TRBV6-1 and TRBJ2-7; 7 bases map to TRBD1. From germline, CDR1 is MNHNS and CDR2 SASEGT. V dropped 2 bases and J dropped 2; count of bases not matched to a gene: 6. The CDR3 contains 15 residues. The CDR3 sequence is CASSEFGQGAYEQYF. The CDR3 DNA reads TGTGCCAGCAGTGAATTCGGGCAGGGGGCCTACGAGCAGTACTTC.

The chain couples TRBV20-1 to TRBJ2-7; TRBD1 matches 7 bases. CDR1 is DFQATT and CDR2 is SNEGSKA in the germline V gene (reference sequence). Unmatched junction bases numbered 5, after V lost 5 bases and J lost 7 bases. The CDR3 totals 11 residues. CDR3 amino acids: CSASTGWEQYF. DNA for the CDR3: TGCAGTGCTTCGACAGGGTGGGAGCAGTACTTC.

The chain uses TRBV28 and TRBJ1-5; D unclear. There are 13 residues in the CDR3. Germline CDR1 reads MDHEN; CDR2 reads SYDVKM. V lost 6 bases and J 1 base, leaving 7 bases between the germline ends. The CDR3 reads CASRADSNQPQHF. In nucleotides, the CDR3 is TGTGCCAGCAGGGCGGACAGCAATCAGCCCCAGCATTTT.

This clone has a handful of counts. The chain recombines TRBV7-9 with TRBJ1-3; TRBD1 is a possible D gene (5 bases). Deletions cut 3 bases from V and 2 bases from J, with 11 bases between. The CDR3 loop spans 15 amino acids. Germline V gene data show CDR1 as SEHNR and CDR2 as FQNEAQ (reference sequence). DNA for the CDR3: TGTGCCAGCAGCTTTACCCAGGGAACTGGAAACACCATATATTTT. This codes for CASSFTQGTGNTIYF.

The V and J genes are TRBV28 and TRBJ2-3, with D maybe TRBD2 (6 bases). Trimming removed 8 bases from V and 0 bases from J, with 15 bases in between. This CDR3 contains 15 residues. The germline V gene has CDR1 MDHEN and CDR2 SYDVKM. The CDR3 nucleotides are TGTGCCAGCTCCTTCTACGGGGGTAGCACAGATACGCAGTATTTT. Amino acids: CASSFYGGSTDTQYF.

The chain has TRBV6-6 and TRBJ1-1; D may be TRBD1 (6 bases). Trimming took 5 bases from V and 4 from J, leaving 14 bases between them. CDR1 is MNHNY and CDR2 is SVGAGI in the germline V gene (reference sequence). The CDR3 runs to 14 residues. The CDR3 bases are TGTGCCAGCAGTCACAGGGAAGAGAGCACTGAAGCTTTCTTT. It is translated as CASSHREESTEAFF.

The CDR3 region has the DNA TGTGCCACCAGCGGGGGCGGCCAAGAGACCCAGTACTTC. Amino acids: CATSGGGQETQYF. This chain links TRBV15 with TRBJ2-5; D might be TRBD1 (6 bases). The V and J ends lost 5 bases and 1 base respectively, with 8 bases between them. Per the germline V gene, CDR1 is LNHNV and CDR2 is YYDKDF (reference sequence). This CDR3 is built from 13 residues.

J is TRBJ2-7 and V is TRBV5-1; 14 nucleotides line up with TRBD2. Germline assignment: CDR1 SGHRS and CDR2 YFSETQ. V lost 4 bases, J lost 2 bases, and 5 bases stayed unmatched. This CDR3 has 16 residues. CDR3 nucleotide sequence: TGCGCCAGCAGCAGAGGACTAGCGGGGGGAACCTACGAGCAGTACTTC. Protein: CASSRGLAGGTYEQYF.

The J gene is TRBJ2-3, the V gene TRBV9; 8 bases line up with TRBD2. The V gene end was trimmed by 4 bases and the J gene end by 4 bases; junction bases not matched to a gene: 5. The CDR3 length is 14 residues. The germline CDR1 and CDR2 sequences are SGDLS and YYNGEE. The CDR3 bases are TGTGCCAGCAGCCCGCGACTAGCGTCAGATACGCAGTATTTT. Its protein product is CASSPRLASDTQYF.

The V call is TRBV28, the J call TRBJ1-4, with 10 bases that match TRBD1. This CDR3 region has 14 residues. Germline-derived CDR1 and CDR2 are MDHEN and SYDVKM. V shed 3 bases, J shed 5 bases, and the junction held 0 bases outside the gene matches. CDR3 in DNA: TGTGCCAGCAGTTTGGGACAGGGGAATGAAAAACTGTTTTTT. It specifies CASSLGQGNEKLFF.

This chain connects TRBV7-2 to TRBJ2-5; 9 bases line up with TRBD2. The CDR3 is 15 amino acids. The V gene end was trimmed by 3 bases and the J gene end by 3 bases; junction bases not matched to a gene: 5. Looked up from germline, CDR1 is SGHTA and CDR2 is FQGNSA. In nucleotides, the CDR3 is TGTGCCAGCAGCTTCATGACTAGCGGAAAAGAGACCCAGTACTTC. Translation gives CASSFMTSGKETQYF.

The CDR3 sequence: CASSFRATNEKLFF. The CDR3 coding sequence is TGTGCCAGCAGCTTTAGGGCAACTAATGAAAAACTGTTTTTT. This chain uses TRBV5-8 with TRBJ1-4; D gene ambiguous. V shed 2 bases and J shed 0 bases, with 5 bases lying between them. This CDR3 has 14 amino acids. The germline V gene encodes CDR1 SGHTS and CDR2 YDEGEE.

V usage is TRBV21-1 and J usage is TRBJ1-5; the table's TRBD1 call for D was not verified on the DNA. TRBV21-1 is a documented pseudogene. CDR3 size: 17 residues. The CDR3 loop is CASSKARRRRGYQPQHF. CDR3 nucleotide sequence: TGTGCCAGCAGCAAAGCGCGGAGGAGAAGGGGGTACCAGCCCCAGCATTTT.

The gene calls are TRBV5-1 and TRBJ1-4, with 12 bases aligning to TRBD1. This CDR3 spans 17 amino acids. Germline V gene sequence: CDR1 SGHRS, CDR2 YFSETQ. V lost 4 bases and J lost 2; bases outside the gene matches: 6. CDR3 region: CASSPGTGGRTNEKLFF. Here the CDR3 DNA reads TGCGCCAGCAGCCCCGGGACAGGGGGCCGGACTAATGAAAAACTGTTTTTT.